This record concerns one T cell receptor beta chain sequence. The sample originates from a study of technical replicates of blood from four donors. Some clones are missing from TCRdb's copy, which holds only in-frame ones; the method was immunoSEQ multiplex PCR. Of tens of thousands of clones in the sample, more than 95% were seen once. Sequencing was carried out using T cells isolated from PBMCs. The receptor was derived from a human donor in good health.

The CDR3: CASSDTGGGQPQHF. The CDR3 bases are TGTGCCAGTAGCGATACAGGGGGAGGTCAGCCCCAGCATTTT. This rearrangement joins TRBV19 to TRBJ1-5; TRBD1 aligns across 8 bases. Trimming removed 6 bases from V and 6 bases from J; junction bases left unmatched: 7. The V gene's germline CDR1 is LNHDA and CDR2 SQIVND (reference sequence). CDR3 length: 14 amino acids.